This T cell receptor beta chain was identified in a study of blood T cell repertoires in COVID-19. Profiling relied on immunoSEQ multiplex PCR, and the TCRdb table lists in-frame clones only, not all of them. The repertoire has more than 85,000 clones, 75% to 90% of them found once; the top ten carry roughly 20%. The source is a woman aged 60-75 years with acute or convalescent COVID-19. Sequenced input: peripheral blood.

The CDR3 region is CASAGTGSGNTIYF. The CDR3 coding sequence is TGTGCCAGCGCCGGGACAGGCTCTGGAAACACCATATATTTT. This rearrangement joins TRBV9 to TRBJ1-3, with 8 bases aligning to TRBD1. The CDR3 contains 14 residues. Trimming took 7 bases from V and 0 from J; bases not matched to a gene: 3. In germline, CDR1 is SGDLS, CDR2 YYNGEE.